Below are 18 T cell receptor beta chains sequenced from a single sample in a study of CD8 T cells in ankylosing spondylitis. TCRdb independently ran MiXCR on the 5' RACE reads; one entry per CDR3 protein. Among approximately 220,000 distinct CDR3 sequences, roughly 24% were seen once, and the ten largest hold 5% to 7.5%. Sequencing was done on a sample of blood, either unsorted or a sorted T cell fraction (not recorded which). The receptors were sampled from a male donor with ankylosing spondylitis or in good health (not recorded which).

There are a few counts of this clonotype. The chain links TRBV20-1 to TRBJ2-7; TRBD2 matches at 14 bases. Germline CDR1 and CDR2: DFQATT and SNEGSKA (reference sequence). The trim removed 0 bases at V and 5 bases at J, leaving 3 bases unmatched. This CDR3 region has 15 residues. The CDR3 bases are TGCAGTGCTAGAGAGGGACTAGCGGGAGCCAACGAGCAGTACTTC. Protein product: CSAREGLAGANEQYF.

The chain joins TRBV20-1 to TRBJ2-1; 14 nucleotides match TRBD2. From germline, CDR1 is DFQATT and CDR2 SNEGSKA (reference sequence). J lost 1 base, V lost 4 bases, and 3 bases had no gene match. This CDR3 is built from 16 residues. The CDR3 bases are TGCAGTGCTAAGGGACTAGCGGGAGATTCCTACAATGAGCAGTTCTTC. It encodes CSAKGLAGDSYNEQFF.

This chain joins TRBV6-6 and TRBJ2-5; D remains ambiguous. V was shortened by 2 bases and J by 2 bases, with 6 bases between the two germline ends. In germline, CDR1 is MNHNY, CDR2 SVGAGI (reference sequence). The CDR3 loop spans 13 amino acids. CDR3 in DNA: TGTGCCAGCAGTTACGGGCCTCAAGAGACCCAGTACTTC. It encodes CASSYGPQETQYF.

CDR3 sequence (DNA): TGCAGCGCCAGGACAGGGGTAACTGAAGCTTTCTTT. Translated, it gives CSARTGVTEAFF. The gene calls are TRBV29-1 and TRBJ1-1; 9 bases are a match to TRBD1. CDR3 length equals 12 residues. V trimming: 7 bases; J trimming: 5 bases; junction bases outside the gene matches: 5. In germline, CDR1 is SQVTM, CDR2 ANQGSEA.

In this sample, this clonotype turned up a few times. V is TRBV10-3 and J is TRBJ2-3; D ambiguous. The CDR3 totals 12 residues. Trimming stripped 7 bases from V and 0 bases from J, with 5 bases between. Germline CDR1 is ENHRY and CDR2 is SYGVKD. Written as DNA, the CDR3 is TGTGCCATCACCACTAGCACAGATACGCAGTATTTT. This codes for CAITTSTDTQYF.

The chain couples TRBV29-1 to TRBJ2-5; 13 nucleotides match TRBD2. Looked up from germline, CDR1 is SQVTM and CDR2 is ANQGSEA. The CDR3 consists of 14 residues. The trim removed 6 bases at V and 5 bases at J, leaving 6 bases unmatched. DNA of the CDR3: TGCAGCGTCCCCTTACTAGCGGGGGGGGAGACCCAGTACTTC. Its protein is CSVPLLAGGETQYF.

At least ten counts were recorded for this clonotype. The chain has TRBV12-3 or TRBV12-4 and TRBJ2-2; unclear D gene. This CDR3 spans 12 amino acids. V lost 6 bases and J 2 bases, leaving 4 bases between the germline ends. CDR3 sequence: CASRSNTGELFF. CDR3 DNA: TGTGCCAGCAGAAGTAACACCGGGGAGCTGTTTTTT.

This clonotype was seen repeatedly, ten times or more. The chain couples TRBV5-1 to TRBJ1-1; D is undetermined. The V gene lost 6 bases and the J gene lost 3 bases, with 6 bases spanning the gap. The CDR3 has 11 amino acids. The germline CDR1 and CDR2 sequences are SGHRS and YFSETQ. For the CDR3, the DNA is TGCGCCAGCACGTTAGACACTGAAGCTTTCTTT. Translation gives CASTLDTEAFF.

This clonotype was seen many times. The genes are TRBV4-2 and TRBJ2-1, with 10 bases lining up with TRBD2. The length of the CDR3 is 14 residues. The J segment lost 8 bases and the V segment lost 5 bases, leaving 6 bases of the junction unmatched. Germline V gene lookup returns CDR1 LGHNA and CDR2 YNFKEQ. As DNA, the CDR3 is TGTGCCAGCAGCGGAACTAGCGGGAATGATGAGCAGTTCTTC. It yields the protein CASSGTSGNDEQFF.

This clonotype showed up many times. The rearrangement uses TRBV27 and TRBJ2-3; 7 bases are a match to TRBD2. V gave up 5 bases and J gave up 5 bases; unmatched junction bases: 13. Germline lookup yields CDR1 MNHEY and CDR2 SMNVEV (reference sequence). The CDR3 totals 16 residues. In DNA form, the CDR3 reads TGTGCCAGCAGTCAAAGGGCGGGAGATGGTGGAGATACGCAGTATTTT. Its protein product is CASSQRAGDGGDTQYF.

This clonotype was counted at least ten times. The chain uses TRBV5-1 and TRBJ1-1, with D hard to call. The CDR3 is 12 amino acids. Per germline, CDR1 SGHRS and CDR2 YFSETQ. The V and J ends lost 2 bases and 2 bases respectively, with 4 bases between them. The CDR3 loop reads CASSFQNTEAFF. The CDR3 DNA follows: TGCGCCAGCAGCTTCCAAAACACTGAAGCTTTCTTT.

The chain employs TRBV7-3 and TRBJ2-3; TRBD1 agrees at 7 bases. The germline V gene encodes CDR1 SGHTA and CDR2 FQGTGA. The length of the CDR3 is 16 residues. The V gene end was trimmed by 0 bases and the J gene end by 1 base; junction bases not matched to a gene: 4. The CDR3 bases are TGTGCCAGCAGCTTAACTACAGGGGATCGCACAGATACGCAGTATTTT. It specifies CASSLTTGDRTDTQYF.

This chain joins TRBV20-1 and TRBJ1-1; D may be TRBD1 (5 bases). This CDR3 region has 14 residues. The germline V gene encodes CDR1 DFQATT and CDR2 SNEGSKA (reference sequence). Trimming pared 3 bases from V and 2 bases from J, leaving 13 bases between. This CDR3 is CSARLAGTNTEAFF. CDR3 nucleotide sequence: TGCAGTGCTAGGTTGGCAGGGACCAACACTGAAGCTTTCTTT.

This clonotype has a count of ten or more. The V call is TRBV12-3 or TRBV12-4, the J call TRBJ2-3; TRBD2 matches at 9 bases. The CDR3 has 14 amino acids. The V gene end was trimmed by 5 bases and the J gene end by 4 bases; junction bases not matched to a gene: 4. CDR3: CASSPSGRSDTQYF. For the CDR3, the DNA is TGTGCCAGCAGTCCCAGCGGGAGGTCAGATACGCAGTATTTT.

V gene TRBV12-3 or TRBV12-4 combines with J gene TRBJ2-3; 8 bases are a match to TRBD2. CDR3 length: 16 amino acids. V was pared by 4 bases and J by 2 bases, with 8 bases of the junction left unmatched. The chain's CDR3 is CASSSHISGITDTQYF. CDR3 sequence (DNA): TGTGCCAGCAGTTCCCATATTAGCGGGATCACAGATACGCAGTATTTT.

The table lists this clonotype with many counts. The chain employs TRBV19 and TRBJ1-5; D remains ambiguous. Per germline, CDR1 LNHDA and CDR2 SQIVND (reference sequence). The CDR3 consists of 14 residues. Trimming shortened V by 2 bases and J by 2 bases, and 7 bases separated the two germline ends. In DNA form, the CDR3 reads TGTGCCAGTAGTATAAGCCCGCGCAATCAGCCCCAGCATTTT. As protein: CASSISPRNQPQHF.

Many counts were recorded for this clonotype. This CDR3 is CASIRGLSTGELFF. CDR3 DNA: TGTGCCAGCATCCGGGGACTGAGCACCGGGGAGCTGTTTTTT. V is TRBV12-3 or TRBV12-4 and J is TRBJ2-2; D possibly corresponds to TRBD2 (6 bases). V gave up 7 bases and J gave up 4 bases, with 13 bases separating them. CDR3 length: 14 residues.

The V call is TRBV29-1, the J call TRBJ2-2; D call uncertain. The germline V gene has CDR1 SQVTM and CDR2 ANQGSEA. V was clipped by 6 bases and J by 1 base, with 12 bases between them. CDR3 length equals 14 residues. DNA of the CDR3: TGCAGCGTCGCCGGGCAGCAGAACACCGGGGAGCTGTTTTTT. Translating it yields CSVAGQQNTGELFF.